Below, one T cell receptor (beta chain) is given with its context. The sample originates from a study of blood T cell repertoires in COVID-19. Clones were sequenced by immunoSEQ multiplex PCR, and TCRdb holds only the in-frame ones, with some missing. The data hold about 370,000 clones, with roughly nine tenths observed a single time. The CDR3 sequence is 15 residues long. V lost 7 bases, J lost 0 bases, and 13 bases lay in between. CDR1 LNHDA and CDR2 SQIVND come from the germline V gene (reference sequence). Categorization into cohorts depended on clinical history that participants reported. The source of this sequence is a man between 18 and 35 years old who had recovered from COVID-19. The sequenced material came from PBMCs or T cells enriched from blood (not recorded which). The chain carries TRBV19 and TRBJ1-3, with D possibly TRBD1 on 5 matching bases. This CDR3 is CASTGKLSSGNTIYF. In nucleotides, the CDR3 is TGTGCCAGTACAGGGAAGTTGAGCTCTGGAAACACCATATATTTT.